This TCR beta chain is drawn from a study of blood T cells in healthy people across ages. Germline V gives CDR1 MDHEN, CDR2 SYDVKM. This CDR3 has 15 residues. Trimming cost V 5 bases and J 0 bases; bases outside gene matches: 5. Sample-barcoded 5' priming and a J-beta primer mix drove a second PCR of 7 to 11 cycles. TCRdb recomputed calls from the 5' RACE reads with MiXCR, one row per CDR3 protein. Altogether hundreds of thousands of distinct CDR3 sequences are present, roughly 32% being singletons, with the ten largest covering 15%. The sequence derives from an elderly woman in good health. J is TRBJ2-7 and V is TRBV28; TRBD2 agrees at 9 bases. What was sequenced was blood. The CDR3 is CASSTSGRPSYEQYF. The CDR3 DNA reads TGTGCCAGCAGTACTAGCGGGCGGCCCTCCTACGAGCAGTACTTC.